What follows are 10 T cell receptor beta chains derived from one specimen sequenced in a study of CD8 T cells in Susac syndrome. RNA, at about 0.45 to 1 ug, was reverse transcribed with random hexamers. TCRdb re-derived calls from the immunoSEQ multiplex PCR reads in MiXCR, one entry per CDR3 protein. The top ten hold about 0.15% of the sample, which has over 95,000 distinct CDR3 sequences, 85% to 95% seen once. The material sequenced was CD4+ T cells from PBMCs. These receptors were collected from a human donor in good health.

This rearrangement joins TRBV20-1 to TRBJ2-7; possibly TRBD1 for D (6 bases). The CDR3 is 15 residues long. V was pared by 5 bases and J by 5 bases, with 22 bases between. Looked up from germline, CDR1 is DFQATT and CDR2 is SNEGSKA (reference sequence). CDR3: CSARGQQGSGDEQYF. CDR3 sequence (DNA): TGCAGTGCTCGAGGACAACAGGGTTCTGGCGACGAGCAGTACTTC.

This chain links TRBV4-3 with TRBJ2-1; 9 bases are shared with TRBD2. The CDR3 is 14 residues long. V gave up 5 bases and J gave up 7 bases; unmatched junction bases: 6. From germline, CDR1 is LGHNA and CDR2 YSLEER. The CDR3, as DNA: TGCGCCAGCAGCAAGACTAGCGGAGTTAATGAGCAGTTCTTC. The encoded protein is CASSKTSGVNEQFF.

The rearrangement links TRBV6-5 to TRBJ2-7; perhaps TRBD2 as D (5 bases). The CDR3 loop spans 17 amino acids. The germline V gene encodes CDR1 MNHEY and CDR2 SVGAGI. With 4 bases removed from V and 3 bases from J, the gap between germline ends came to 22 bases. CDR3 nucleotide sequence: TGTGCCAGCAGTTCCCGCAAGGCGGACCTAGGGAGCTACGAGCAGTACTTC. Protein product: CASSSRKADLGSYEQYF.

Note on this clonotype: This is likely a read error, given that the CDR3 carries no conserved phenylalanine or tryptophan at its end. This chain uses TRBV12-3 or TRBV12-4 with TRBJ1-1; no clear D. The V and J ends lost 5 bases and 7 bases respectively, with 14 bases between them. CDR3 length: 13 amino acids. For the CDR3, the DNA is TGTGCCAGCAGTCCCTCCAACAGCTATGAAGCTTTCCTT. Protein product: CASSPSNSYEAFL.

V usage is TRBV29-1 and J usage is TRBJ2-3; no firm D call. V was cut by 0 bases and J by 5 bases, with 9 bases left in between. Germline values: CDR1 SQVTM, CDR2 ANQGSEA. This CDR3 spans 13 amino acids. CDR3 in amino acids: CSVEELVGDTQYF. The DNA of the CDR3 is TGCAGCGTTGAAGAGCTAGTTGGAGATACGCAGTATTTT.

J is TRBJ2-1 and V is TRBV20-1; possibly TRBD2 for D (5 bases). This CDR3 is 10 amino acids long. Looked up from germline, CDR1 is DFQATT and CDR2 is SNEGSKA (reference sequence). V was clipped by 7 bases and J by 7 bases, with 8 bases between them. The CDR3 region has the DNA TGCAGTGGATCGGGGAATGAGCAGTTCTTC. Translation gives CSGSGNEQFF.

The chain employs TRBV20-1 and TRBJ2-7; a possible D gene is TRBD2 (5 bases). The CDR3 length is 12 residues. Germline assignment: CDR1 DFQATT and CDR2 SNEGSKA (reference sequence). The V end lost 1 base, the J end lost 4 bases, and 8 bases lay between the germline ends. CDR3 nucleotides: TGCAGTGCTAGAGTGCGAGGGTACGAGCAGTACTTC. Translated, it gives CSARVRGYEQYF.

The V call is TRBV13, the J call TRBJ2-7, with 12 bases identical to TRBD2. V lost 5 bases to trimming and J lost 5 bases; unmatched junction nucleotides: 4. The germline V gene encodes CDR1 PRHDT and CDR2 FYEKMQ (reference sequence). This CDR3 comprises 14 residues. CDR3 protein: CASSRTSGIHEQYF. The CDR3 coding sequence is TGTGCCAGCAGCCGGACTAGCGGGATCCACGAGCAGTACTTC.

Only a few counts were recorded for this clonotype. The chain is built from TRBV5-1 and TRBJ2-1; TRBD2 agrees at 12 bases. The germline V gene encodes CDR1 SGHRS and CDR2 YFSETQ. The CDR3 sequence is 14 residues long. The ends lost 4 bases at V and 6 bases at J; junction bases unmatched: 2. DNA for the CDR3: TGCGCCAGCAGCCCGACTAGCGGGAGCAATGAGCAGTTCTTC. It translates to CASSPTSGSNEQFF.

The chain carries TRBV29-1 and TRBJ2-3, with unresolved D. The CDR3 length is 14 residues. Looked up from germline, CDR1 is SQVTM and CDR2 is ANQGSEA. Trimming cost V 8 bases and J 0 bases, with 15 bases left between them. The CDR3, as DNA: TGCAGCACTCCGACCCGAACTAGCACAGATACGCAGTATTTT. Translation gives CSTPTRTSTDTQYF.